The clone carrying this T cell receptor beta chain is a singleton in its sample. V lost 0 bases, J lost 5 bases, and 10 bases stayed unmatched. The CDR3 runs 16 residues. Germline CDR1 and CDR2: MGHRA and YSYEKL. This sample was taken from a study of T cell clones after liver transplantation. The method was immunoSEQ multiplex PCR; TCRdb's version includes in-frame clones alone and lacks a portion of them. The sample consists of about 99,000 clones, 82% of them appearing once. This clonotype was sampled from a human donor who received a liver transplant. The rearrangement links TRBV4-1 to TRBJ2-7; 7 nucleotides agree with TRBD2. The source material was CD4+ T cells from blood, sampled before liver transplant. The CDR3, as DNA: TGCGCCAGCAGCCAAGATCGGCGCGGGAGTTTCGACGAGCAGTACTTC. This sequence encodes CASSQDRRGSFDEQYF.